The 16 T cell receptor beta chains below come from one sample, sequenced in a study of PD-1 blockade in mismatch repair-deficient tumors. TCRdb's copy holds only in-frame clones and misses some; the assay was immunoSEQ multiplex PCR. The sample shows under 50,000 clones, approximately 80% of them seen only once. Sequenced material: PBMCs, taken before pembrolizumab treatment. The receptors shown here come from an adult with mismatch repair-deficient cancer.

This chain joins TRBV19 and TRBJ2-1; the D gene could be TRBD1 or TRBD2 (5 bases each). Trimming shortened V by 7 bases and J by 13 bases, and 14 bases separated the two germline ends. This CDR3 is built from 11 residues. From germline, CDR1 is LNHDA and CDR2 SQIVND (reference sequence). This CDR3 reads CASTGRTRQFF. CDR3 nucleotides: TGTGCCAGTACAGGGCGGACTCGACAGTTCTTC.

The chain employs TRBV6-1 and TRBJ1-3; 9 bases align to TRBD1. V lost 0 bases to trimming and J lost 0 bases; unmatched junction nucleotides: 3. The CDR3 runs to 17 residues. CDR1 MNHNS and CDR2 SASEGT come from the germline V gene. CDR3 residues: CASSEAGTGRSGNTIYF. CDR3 coding DNA: TGTGCCAGCAGTGAAGCGGGGACAGGGCGCTCTGGAAACACCATATATTTT.

V and J are TRBV19 and TRBJ1-3; D is ambiguous. Trimming pared 5 bases from V and 0 bases from J, leaving 5 bases between. Germline loops: CDR1 LNHDA, CDR2 SQIVND (reference sequence). This CDR3 comprises 13 residues. This chain's CDR3 is CASSAGSGNTIYF. CDR3 sequence (DNA): TGTGCCAGTAGTGCCGGCTCTGGAAACACCATATATTTT. Based on the CDR3 plus reference TRBV19 and TRBJ1-3, the full variable domain is DGGITQSPKYLFRKEGQNVTLSCEQNLNHDAMYWYRQDPGQGLRLIYYSQIVNDFQKGDIAEGYSVSREKKESFPLTVTSAQKNPTAFYLCASSAGSGNTIYFGEGSWLTVV.

V and J are TRBV15 and TRBJ1-2; D gene unclear. The length of the CDR3 is 15 residues. CDR1 LNHNV and CDR2 YYDKDF come from the germline V gene (reference sequence). The germline V and J ends were trimmed by 3 bases and 7 bases, with 18 bases remaining between them. Here the CDR3 DNA reads TGTGCCACCAGCAGGGCCCAGGTAGGCGAAGGTGGCTACACCTTC. Encoded protein: CATSRAQVGEGGYTF.

The rearrangement joins TRBV5-1 to TRBJ2-1; a possible D gene is TRBD2 (6 bases). V dropped 0 bases and J dropped 6 bases, with 16 bases sitting between them. Germline V gives CDR1 SGHRS, CDR2 YFSETQ. The CDR3 has 16 amino acids. The CDR3 coding sequence is TGCGCCAGCAGCTTGGGGACTCGGGAGACGGGCAATGAGCAGTTCTTC. Translation: CASSLGTRETGNEQFF.

The V call is TRBV19, the J call TRBJ2-1; D is perhaps TRBD1 or TRBD2 (6 bases each). The CDR3 is 15 amino acids. Per the germline V gene, CDR1 is LNHDA and CDR2 is SQIVND (reference sequence). CDR3 amino acids: CASRVGGNIQYEQFF. CDR3 nucleotides: TGTGCTAGTCGGGTGGGGGGCAATATTCAGTATGAGCAGTTCTTC.

The rearrangement uses TRBV2 and TRBJ2-3; TRBD1 aligns across 7 bases. V lost 4 bases and J lost 2; bases outside the gene matches: 3. Germline V gene sequence: CDR1 SNHLY, CDR2 FYNNEI. The CDR3 has 14 residues. Written as DNA, the CDR3 is TGTGCCAGCAGTGTTGGGACAGACACAGATACGCAGTATTTT. Its protein is CASSVGTDTDTQYF.

The gene calls are TRBV6-5 and TRBJ2-7, with D maybe TRBD1 (5 bases). The CDR3 extends over 12 amino acids. The germline V and J ends were trimmed by 0 bases and 8 bases, with 8 bases remaining between them. Germline values: CDR1 MNHEY, CDR2 SVGAGI. The CDR3 loop reads CASSYSDTKQYF. The CDR3 region has the DNA TGTGCCAGCAGTTACTCGGACACTAAGCAGTACTTC.

The chain recombines TRBV5-4 with TRBJ1-1; tentative D call: TRBD1 (6 bases). Trimming pared 3 bases from V and 6 bases from J, leaving 12 bases between. The CDR3 sequence is 13 residues long. CDR1 and CDR2 (germline): SGHNT, YYREEE (reference sequence). CDR3 sequence: CASSSWGGAEAFF. In DNA form, the CDR3 reads TGTGCCAGCAGCTCCTGGGGGGGCGCTGAAGCTTTCTTT. Supplemented by reference TRBV5-4 and TRBJ1-1, the full variable domain reads ETGVTQSPTHLIKTRGQQVTLRCSSQSGHNTVSWYQQALGQGPQFIFQYYREEENGRGNFPPRFSGLQFPNYSSELNVNALELDDSALYLCASSSWGGAEAFFGQGTRLTVV.

This chain uses TRBV9 with TRBJ1-1; TRBD1 is a possible D gene (6 bases). The CDR3 covers 14 residues. CDR1 and CDR2 (germline): SGDLS, YYNGEE. Trimming cost V 0 bases and J 7 bases, with 13 bases left between them. The CDR3 loop is CASSVGGGPVEAFF. The DNA of the CDR3 is TGTGCCAGCAGCGTAGGGGGGGGGCCGGTTGAAGCTTTCTTT.

Concerning this clone: A junction boundary mismatches the germline segment, possibly from a read error. V is TRBV7-3 and J is TRBJ1-2, with D possibly TRBD1 on 5 matching bases. From germline, CDR1 is SGHTA and CDR2 FQGTGA. This CDR3 is 15 amino acids long. The CDR3 spells CASSLTGDGNYGYTF. The CDR3 bases are TGTGCCAGCAGCCTAACAGGTGACGGGAACTATGGCTACACCTTC.

The chain uses TRBV7-9 and TRBJ2-3; tentative D call: TRBD2 (5 bases). Germline values: CDR1 SEHNR, CDR2 FQNEAQ (reference sequence). V lost 5 bases and J 5 bases, leaving 8 bases between the germline ends. CDR3 length: 12 residues. In DNA form, the CDR3 reads TGTGCCAGCAGCCGGGGAAAAGATACGCAGTATTTT. This translates into CASSRGKDTQYF.

The rearrangement joins TRBV9 to TRBJ2-3, with 13 bases that match TRBD2. The CDR3 is 17 amino acids. The junction had 7 bases not matched to a gene; V was cut back by 4 bases and J by 2 bases. From germline, CDR1 is SGDLS and CDR2 YYNGEE. CDR3 nucleotides: TGTGCCAGCAGCCTAGGGACTAGCGGGGAATACACAGATACGCAGTATTTT. Protein sequence: CASSLGTSGEYTDTQYF.

V and J are TRBV6-5 and TRBJ1-1; 9 bases agree with TRBD1. V shed 0 bases and J 12 bases; nucleotides not matched to a gene: 5. CDR3 size: 13 residues. In germline, CDR1 is MNHEY, CDR2 SVGAGI. The CDR3 DNA reads TGTGCCAGCAGTTACTCCGGGACAGGGATTACTTTCTTT. It translates to CASSYSGTGITFF.

The chain combines TRBV14 with TRBJ2-7; 10 bases match TRBD2. Germline CDR1 is SGHDN and CDR2 is FVKESK. The CDR3 contains 15 residues. The junction had 5 bases not matched to a gene; V was cut back by 1 base and J by 5 bases. CDR3 residues: CASSQGAGGWNEQYF. CDR3 coding DNA: TGTGCCAGCAGCCAAGGAGCGGGAGGGTGGAACGAGCAGTACTTC. Together with reference TRBV14 and TRBJ2-7, the CDR3 gives the full variable domain: EAGVTQFPSHSVIEKGQTVTLRCDPISGHDNLYWYRRVMGKEIKFLLHFVKESKQDESGMPNNRFLAERTGGTYSTLKVQPAELEDSGVYFCASSQGAGGWNEQYFGPGTRLTVT.

The chain uses TRBV9 and TRBJ2-2; D may correspond to TRBD1 or TRBD2 (5 bases each). V was pared by 4 bases and J by 0 bases, with 10 bases between. This CDR3 comprises 15 residues. The V gene's germline CDR1 is SGDLS and CDR2 YYNGEE. The CDR3 sequence is CASSRRGPNTGELFF. The DNA for the CDR3 is TGTGCCAGCAGCCGCCGGGGCCCGAACACCGGGGAGCTGTTTTTT.